What follows describes a single TCR beta chain. The V end was cut by 4 bases, the J end by 5 bases, with 9 bases between. Germline V gives CDR1 SGHDT, CDR2 YYEEEE. The CDR3 runs to 12 residues. Clones were sequenced by immunoSEQ multiplex PCR, and TCRdb holds only the in-frame ones, with some missing. Of tens of thousands of clones listed, over 75% are singletons. This sample is drawn from a study of OX40 agonist ivuxolimab in advanced cancers. The wider study: Three partial responders included one hepatocellular carcinoma patient and two cutaneous melanoma patients.

This sequence was found in an adult with an advanced solid tumor such as melanoma, head and neck, liver or kidney cancer. Sequencing used CD4+ or CD8+ T cells sorted from blood, obtained in a trial of the OX40 agonist ivuxolimab. This chain joins TRBV5-6 and TRBJ2-5; no clear D gene. CDR3 in amino acids: CASSPLSETQYF. CDR3 nucleotide sequence: TGTGCCAGCAGCCCCCTCTCCGAGACCCAGTACTTC.